The table lists the clone carrying this T cell receptor beta chain with a count of one. What it recognizes is unknown. Specified time point: pretreatment peripheral blood. The sample comes from a study of PD-L1 blockade in urothelial cancer. Looking at the study overall: Before enrollment, 0 to 3 chemotherapy regimens had been given to patients. Study-level results: Patients with durable benefit had greater blood expansion of tumor-associated TCR clones 3 weeks into treatment.

V lost 5 bases to trimming and J lost 7 bases; unmatched junction nucleotides: 8. CDR1 SEHNR and CDR2 FQNEAQ come from the germline V gene (reference sequence). This CDR3 is built from 16 residues. TCRdb's table, derived via immunoSEQ multiplex PCR, lists solely in-frame clones and lacks some. The sample contains tens of thousands of clones, roughly 89% of which appear only once. Sequenced here: PBMCs, sampled around atezolizumab (anti-PD-L1) treatment. The chain recombines TRBV7-9 with TRBJ1-4; 12 nucleotides line up with TRBD1. The receptor was derived from a man aged 55 to 70 with urothelial cancer. CDR3 in DNA: TGTGCCAGCAGCCTGCCCGGGACAGGGGGCATTGAAAAACTGTTTTTT. As protein: CASSLPGTGGIEKLFF.